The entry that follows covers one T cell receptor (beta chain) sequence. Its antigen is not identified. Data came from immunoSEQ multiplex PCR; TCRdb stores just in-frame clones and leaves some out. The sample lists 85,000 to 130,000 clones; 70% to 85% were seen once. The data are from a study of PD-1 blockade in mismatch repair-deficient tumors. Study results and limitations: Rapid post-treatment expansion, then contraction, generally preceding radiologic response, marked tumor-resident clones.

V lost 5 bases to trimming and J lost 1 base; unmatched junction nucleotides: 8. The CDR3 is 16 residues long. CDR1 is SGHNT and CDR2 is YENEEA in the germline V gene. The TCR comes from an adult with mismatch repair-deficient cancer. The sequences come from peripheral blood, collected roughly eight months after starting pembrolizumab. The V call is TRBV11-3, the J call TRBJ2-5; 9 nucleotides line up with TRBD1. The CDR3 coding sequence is TGTGCCAGCAGCACTTCGACAGGGGGGCTCCAAGAGACCCAGTACTTC. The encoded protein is CASSTSTGGLQETQYF. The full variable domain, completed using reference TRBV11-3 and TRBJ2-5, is EAGVVQSPRYKIIEKKQPVAFWCNPISGHNTLYWYLQNLGQGPELLIRYENEEAVDDSQLPKDRFSAERLKGVDSTLKIQPAELGDSAVYLCASSTSTGGLQETQYFGPGTRLLVL.